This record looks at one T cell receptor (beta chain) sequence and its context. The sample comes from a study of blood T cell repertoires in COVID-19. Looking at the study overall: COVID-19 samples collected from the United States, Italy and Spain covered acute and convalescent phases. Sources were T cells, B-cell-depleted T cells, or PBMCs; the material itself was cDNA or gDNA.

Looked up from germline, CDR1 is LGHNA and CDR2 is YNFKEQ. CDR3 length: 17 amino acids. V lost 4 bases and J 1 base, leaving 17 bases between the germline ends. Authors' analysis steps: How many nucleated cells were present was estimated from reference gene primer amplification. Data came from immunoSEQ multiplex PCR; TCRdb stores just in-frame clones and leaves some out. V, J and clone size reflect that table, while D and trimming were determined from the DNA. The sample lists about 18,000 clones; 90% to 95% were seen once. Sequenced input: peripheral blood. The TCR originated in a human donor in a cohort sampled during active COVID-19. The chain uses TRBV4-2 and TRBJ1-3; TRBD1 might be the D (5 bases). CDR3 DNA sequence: TGTGCCAGCAGCCCGGCCGGGGGGATGTTTTCTGGAAACACCATATATTTT. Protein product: CASSPAGGMFSGNTIYF.